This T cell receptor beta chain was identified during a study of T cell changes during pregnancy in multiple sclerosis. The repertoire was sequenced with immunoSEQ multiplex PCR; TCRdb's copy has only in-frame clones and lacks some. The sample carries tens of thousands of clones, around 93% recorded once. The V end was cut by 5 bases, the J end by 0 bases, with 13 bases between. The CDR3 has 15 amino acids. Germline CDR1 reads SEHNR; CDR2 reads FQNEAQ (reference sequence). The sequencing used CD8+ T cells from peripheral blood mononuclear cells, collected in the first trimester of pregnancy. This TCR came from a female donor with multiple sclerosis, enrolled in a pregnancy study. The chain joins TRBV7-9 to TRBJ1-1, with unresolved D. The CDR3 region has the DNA TGTGCCAGCAGCCACCTGGGAGGACTGAACACTGAAGCTTTCTTT. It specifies CASSHLGGLNTEAFF.